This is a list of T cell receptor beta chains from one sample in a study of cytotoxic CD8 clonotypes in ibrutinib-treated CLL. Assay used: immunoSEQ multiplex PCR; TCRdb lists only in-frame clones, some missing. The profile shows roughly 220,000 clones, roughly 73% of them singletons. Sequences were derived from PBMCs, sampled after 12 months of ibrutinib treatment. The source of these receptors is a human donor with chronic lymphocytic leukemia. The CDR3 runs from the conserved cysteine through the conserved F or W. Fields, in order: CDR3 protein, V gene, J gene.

CDR3aa: CASSLTGNSNQPQHF
v_gene: TRBV7-8
j_gene: TRBJ1-5

CDR3aa: CASSLDPGAAQPQHF
v_gene: TRBV11-2
j_gene: TRBJ1-5

CDR3aa: CASPPNEQFF
v_gene: TRBV6-5
j_gene: TRBJ2-1

CDR3aa: CASSPFGGGEQYF
v_gene: TRBV18
j_gene: TRBJ2-7

CDR3aa: CASSLGDSNQPQHF
v_gene: TRBV7-2
j_gene: TRBJ1-5

CDR3aa: CASSYRVPQYF
v_gene: TRBV28
j_gene: TRBJ2-5

CDR3aa: CASSLVLGGETQYF
v_gene: TRBV7-9
j_gene: TRBJ2-5

CDR3aa: CASSVGGPNTEAFF
v_gene: TRBV9
j_gene: TRBJ1-1

CDR3aa: CASSPQTGTYNEQFF
v_gene: TRBV5-1
j_gene: TRBJ2-1

CDR3aa: CASSERDRVNYGYTF
v_gene: TRBV6-1
j_gene: TRBJ1-2

CDR3aa: CSVDPGTDTQYF
v_gene: TRBV29-1
j_gene: TRBJ2-3

CDR3aa: CATRDQREGDTQYF
v_gene: TRBV10-3
j_gene: TRBJ2-3